The T cell receptor (beta chain) described here comes from a study of shared clonotypes between healthy human individuals. CDR1 and CDR2 from the germline V gene are MGHRA and YSYEKL. Between the trimmed V and J ends, which lost 0 bases and 8 bases, there was a span of 22 bases. CDR3 length: 17 amino acids. Measured with immunoSEQ multiplex PCR; TCRdb has only the in-frame clones, and not every one. The data contain about 2 million clones, 90% to 95% of them singletons. From CD4+ cells came CD45RA+ naive and CD45RA-negative memory subsets. The rearrangement joins TRBV4-1 to TRBJ1-2, with D possibly being TRBD1 (6 bases). Input material: naive CD4+ T cells sorted from blood. This sample's subset: CD45RA+ positively selected. The clonotype comes from a man aged 18 to 30 in good health. The CDR3 here is CASSQDTGRGSISGYTF. CDR3 in DNA: TGCGCCAGCAGCCAAGATACAGGGCGGGGTAGTATCTCGGGCTACACCTTC.